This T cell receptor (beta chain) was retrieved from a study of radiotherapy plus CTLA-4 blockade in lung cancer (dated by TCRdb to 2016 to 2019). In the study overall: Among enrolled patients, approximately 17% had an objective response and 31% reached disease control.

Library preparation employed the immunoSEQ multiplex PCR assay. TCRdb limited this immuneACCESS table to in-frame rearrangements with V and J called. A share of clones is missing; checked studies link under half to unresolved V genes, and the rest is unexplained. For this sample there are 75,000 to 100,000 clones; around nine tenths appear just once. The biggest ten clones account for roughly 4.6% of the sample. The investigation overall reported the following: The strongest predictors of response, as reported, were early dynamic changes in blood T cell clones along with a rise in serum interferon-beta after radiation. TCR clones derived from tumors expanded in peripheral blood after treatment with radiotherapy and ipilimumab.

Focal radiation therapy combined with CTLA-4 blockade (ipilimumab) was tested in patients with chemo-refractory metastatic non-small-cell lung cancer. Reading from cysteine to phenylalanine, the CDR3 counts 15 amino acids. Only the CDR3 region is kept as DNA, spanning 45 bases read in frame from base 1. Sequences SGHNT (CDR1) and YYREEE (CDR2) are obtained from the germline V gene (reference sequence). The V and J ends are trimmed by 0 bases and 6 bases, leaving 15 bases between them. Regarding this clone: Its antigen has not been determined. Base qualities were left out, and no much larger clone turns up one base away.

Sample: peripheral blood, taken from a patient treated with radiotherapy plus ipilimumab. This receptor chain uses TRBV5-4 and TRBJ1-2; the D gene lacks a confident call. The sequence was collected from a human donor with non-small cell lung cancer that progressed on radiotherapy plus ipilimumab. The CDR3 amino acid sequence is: CASSLGMEPMDGYTF. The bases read TGTGCCAGCAGCTTGGGAATGGAGCCCATGGATGGCTACACCTTC.